The T cell receptor (beta chain) described here comes from a study of shared clonotypes between healthy human individuals. The study's findings and limits: Genetic and exposure-history diversity was limited by the few donors.

To note about this clone: Antigen unknown. Other nucleotide sequences in the sample specify the same CDR3.

Negatively enriched CD4+ T cells were divided by CD45RA into naive and memory. The assay was immunoSEQ multiplex PCR, and TCRdb's table has in-frame clones only and misses some. The table includes under 2.5 million clones, just under 95% detected once. The CDR3 sequence is 15 residues long. V lost 5 bases to trimming and J lost 0 bases; unmatched junction nucleotides: 3. Germline loops: CDR1 MGHRA, CDR2 YSYEKL. Material for sequencing was naive CD4+ T cells from PBMCs. Subset defined: CD45RA+ positively selected. The receptor was derived from a man younger than 35 in good health. Some clones in this sample may be carry-over from other donors' samples. V gene TRBV4-1 combines with J gene TRBJ2-1; 8 nucleotides match TRBD2. The CDR3: CASSSSGSSYNEQFF. CDR3 nucleotide sequence: TGCGCCAGCAGCTCAAGCGGGAGCTCCTACAATGAGCAGTTCTTC.